This TCR beta chain was profiled in a study of blood T cell repertoires in COVID-19. Assay: immunoSEQ multiplex PCR; the TCRdb copy retains only in-frame clones and omits some. The sample lists under 90,000 clones, around nine tenths occurring once. Unmatched junction bases numbered 4, after V lost 3 bases and J lost 4 bases. Germline loops: CDR1 SEHNR, CDR2 FQNEAQ (reference sequence). The CDR3 spans 15 residues. The clonotype comes from a woman in her forties or fifties with COVID-19, enrolled during active disease. Sequencing input: peripheral blood. V and J are TRBV7-9 and TRBJ1-5; 9 positions agree with TRBD1. CDR3 sequence (DNA): TGTGCCAGCAGCTTTGGGACAGGGTCAAATCAGCCCCAGCATTTT. As protein: CASSFGTGSNQPQHF.